These 19 T cell receptor beta chains were sequenced from one sample in a study of beta chain features in type 1 diabetes. Overall study findings and caveats: For Type 1 diabetes patients, all four CD4+ subsets carried TCRB CDR3s that were moderately but significantly shorter.

Expressed TCRB transcripts were sequenced because the entire RNA isolate underwent reverse transcription. TCRdb's copy holds only in-frame clones and misses some; the assay was immunoSEQ multiplex PCR. This table holds 600,000 to 700,000 clones, around 15% found once. Which antigens these TCRs recognize remains unknown. The sample consisted of naive CD4+ T cells from blood. These receptors were collected from a man between 18 and 35 years old with type 1 diabetes.

The rearrangement joins TRBV5-4 to TRBJ1-2; tentatively, D is TRBD1 (6 bases). CDR3 length equals 15 residues. Germline CDR1 reads SGHNT; CDR2 reads YYREEE (reference sequence). V gave up 0 bases and J gave up 3 bases, with 12 bases separating them. In DNA form, the CDR3 reads TGTGCCAGCAGCTTGGCCGGTGGACAGTACTATGGCTACACCTTC. It encodes CASSLAGGQYYGYTF.

At least ten counts were recorded for this clone. This chain connects TRBV13 to TRBJ2-1; 8 bases fit TRBD1. The V segment lost 8 bases and the J segment 4 bases; nucleotides outside the gene matches: 7. The CDR3 has 14 amino acids. The V gene's germline CDR1 is PRHDT and CDR2 FYEKMQ (reference sequence). This chain's CDR3 is CASLRTGTYNEQFF. As DNA, the CDR3 is TGTGCCAGCTTACGGACAGGGACTTACAATGAGCAGTTCTTC.

This clone was counted a few times. The rearrangement links TRBV20-1 to TRBJ2-1, with D unresolved. Germline V lookup: CDR1 DFQATT, CDR2 SNEGSKA (reference sequence). CDR3 length: 11 residues. V was pared by 1 base and J by 8 bases, with 6 bases between. CDR3 bases: TGCAGTGCTAGAGGGGTGGATGAGCAGTTCTTC. Protein sequence: CSARGVDEQFF.

This clone appeared a few times. The V gene is TRBV27, the J gene TRBJ2-7; D uncertain. The CDR3 extends over 15 amino acids. V shed 5 bases and J shed 1 base, with 15 bases lying between them. Germline-derived CDR1 and CDR2 are MNHEY and SMNVEV (reference sequence). For the CDR3, the DNA is TGTGCCAGCAGTCGCGACACGCTCACGTCCTACGAGCAGTACTTC. It is translated as CASSRDTLTSYEQYF.

This clone was seen only a few times. The chain recombines TRBV6-1 with TRBJ1-2; D is uncertain. The V gene lost 3 bases and the J gene lost 0 bases, with 14 bases spanning the gap. From germline, CDR1 is MNHNS and CDR2 SASEGT. The CDR3 sequence is 16 residues long. CDR3 region: CASSDLPGRTNYGYTF. Here the CDR3 DNA reads TGTGCCAGCAGTGATTTACCCGGGAGAACTAACTATGGCTACACCTTC.

The V call is TRBV6-5, the J call TRBJ1-2; D is unresolved. From germline, CDR1 is MNHEY and CDR2 SVGAGI. V was trimmed by 1 base and J by 4 bases, leaving 16 bases between them. This CDR3 spans 16 amino acids. CDR3 DNA sequence: TGTGCCAGCAGTTACTTTTCACAGACGAGCGGCTATGGCTACACCTTC. Translated: CASSYFSQTSGYGYTF.

This clone was seen a handful of times. V is TRBV6-1 and J is TRBJ1-2; D gene ambiguous. V lost 3 bases and J lost 3, with 8 bases in between. The CDR3 has 13 residues. Per the germline V gene, CDR1 is MNHNS and CDR2 is SASEGT. This CDR3 is CASSESGDYGYTF. CDR3 coding DNA: TGTGCCAGCAGTGAGAGTGGAGACTATGGCTACACCTTC.

V usage is TRBV5-1 and J usage is TRBJ2-5; possibly TRBD1 or TRBD2 for D (5 bases each). CDR1 is SGHRS, CDR2 YFSETQ, per germline. The CDR3 runs to 15 residues. Trimming removed 0 bases at V and 1 base at J, with 10 bases between. Written as DNA, the CDR3 is TGCGCCAGCAGCTTGGTCGGGACGATCCAAGAGACCCAGTACTTC. Translating gives CASSLVGTIQETQYF.

At least ten counts were recorded for this clone. V and J are TRBV7-2 and TRBJ2-1; TRBD1 matches at 11 bases. The CDR3 sequence is 16 residues long. J lost 4 bases, V lost 4 bases, and 6 bases had no gene match. Germline CDR1 SGHTA, CDR2 FQGNSA. The CDR3 sequence: CASSSRRDRGYNEQFF. The CDR3 region has the DNA TGTGCCAGCAGCTCACGGCGGGACAGGGGGTACAATGAGCAGTTCTTC.

V and J are TRBV7-2 and TRBJ1-4; D perhaps matches TRBD1 (5 bases). This CDR3 has 14 amino acids. CDR1 and CDR2 from the germline V gene are SGHTA and FQGNSA. V was trimmed by 5 bases and J by 4 bases, leaving 11 bases between them. CDR3 region: CASSARQRNEKLFF. The CDR3 region has the DNA TGTGCCAGCAGCGCCCGACAGCGTAATGAAAAACTGTTTTTT.

V gene TRBV4-1 combines with J gene TRBJ2-1, with a possible D match to TRBD2 (7 bases). CDR3 length: 18 residues. Trimming removed 2 bases at V and 6 bases at J, with 23 bases between. CDR1 and CDR2 (germline): MGHRA, YSYEKL. The CDR3 sequence is CASSQSRGGASGLNEQFF. The CDR3 bases are TGCGCCAGCAGCCAAAGCAGGGGAGGGGCTAGCGGACTCAATGAGCAGTTCTTC.

The chain joins TRBV2 to TRBJ2-7; D perhaps matches TRBD1 (5 bases). Germline-derived CDR1 and CDR2 are SNHLY and FYNNEI. The ends were cut back, 6 bases at V and 5 bases at J, with 20 bases in the middle. CDR3 length: 15 residues. CDR3 region: CASSSGHPRGDEQYF. As DNA, the CDR3 is TGTGCCAGCAGCTCCGGACATCCCCGAGGCGACGAGCAGTACTTC.

The genes are TRBV6-5 and TRBJ1-2; 8 bases are shared with TRBD1. Germline assignment: CDR1 MNHEY and CDR2 SVGAGI. V lost 6 bases and J lost 7; bases outside the gene matches: 7. There are 13 residues in the CDR3. CDR3 coding DNA: TGTGCCAGCAGCCCGGGACAGGCCCTTGGCTACACCTTC. It yields the protein CASSPGQALGYTF.

About this clone itself: Other DNA sequences in this specimen translate into the identical CDR3. The gene calls are TRBV2 and TRBJ2-5; D call uncertain. This CDR3 contains 13 residues. Germline V gene sequence: CDR1 SNHLY, CDR2 FYNNEI. The germline V and J ends were trimmed by 4 bases and 2 bases, with 8 bases remaining between them. The CDR3 region has the DNA TGTGCCAGCAGTGGAACGGATCAAGAGACCCAGTACTTC. The encoded protein is CASSGTDQETQYF.

This clone appeared a few times. The V gene is TRBV6-5, the J gene TRBJ1-2; 9 bases agree with TRBD1. CDR3 size: 13 residues. The junction had 4 bases not matched to a gene; V was cut back by 4 bases and J by 7 bases. Germline lookup yields CDR1 MNHEY and CDR2 SVGAGI. In nucleotides, the CDR3 is TGTGCCAGCAGTTCCTCGGACAGGGGTGGCTACACCTTC. Its translation: CASSSSDRGGYTF.

The chain is built from TRBV18 and TRBJ2-7, with D maybe TRBD1 (6 bases). The V end lost 3 bases, the J end lost 6 bases, and 9 bases lay between the germline ends. This CDR3 has 12 residues. Germline-derived CDR1 and CDR2 are KGHSH and LQKENI. The CDR3 reads CASSPDRIEQYF. CDR3 nucleotides: TGTGCCAGCTCACCCGACAGGATCGAGCAGTACTTC.

The chain employs TRBV18 and TRBJ1-1; TRBD1 might be the D (5 bases). CDR3 length: 15 residues. CDR1 and CDR2 from the germline V gene are KGHSH and LQKENI. V lost 1 base, J lost 1 base, and 10 bases lay in between. The CDR3 DNA is TGTGCCAGCTCACCACGTATAGGGACGAACACTGAAGCTTTCTTT. Translated: CASSPRIGTNTEAFF.

This clone has more than one count but fewer than ten. This sequence joins TRBV2 and TRBJ2-7, with D possibly TRBD2 on 5 matching bases. Looked up from germline, CDR1 is SNHLY and CDR2 is FYNNEI. The CDR3 runs 14 residues. V was trimmed by 7 bases and J by 2 bases, leaving 15 bases between them. CDR3 region: CASNARGTTYEQYF. CDR3 nucleotides: TGTGCCAGCAATGCCCGGGGAACAACCTACGAGCAGTACTTC.

The chain carries TRBV10-3 and TRBJ1-5, with D uncertain. There are 13 residues in the CDR3. The V gene lost 6 bases and the J gene lost 6 bases, with 12 bases spanning the gap. Germline V gene lookup returns CDR1 ENHRY and CDR2 SYGVKD. The CDR3: CAISPSEGQPQHF. The CDR3 coding sequence is TGTGCCATCAGCCCTAGCGAGGGTCAGCCCCAGCATTTT.